This T cell receptor beta chain was sequenced in a study of OX40 agonist ivuxolimab in advanced cancers. Germline CDR1 is KGHSH and CDR2 is LQKENI. The V and J ends lost 4 bases and 4 bases respectively, with 14 bases between them. This CDR3 has 15 residues. Method: immunoSEQ multiplex PCR; TCRdb's copy keeps in-frame clones and lacks some. The table includes under 150,000 clones, over 75% detected once. This chain connects TRBV18 to TRBJ1-5, with D uncertain. The specimen comprised CD4+ or CD8+ T cells sorted from blood, sampled in a trial of the OX40 agonist ivuxolimab. This receptor was taken from an adult with an advanced solid tumor such as melanoma, head and neck, liver or kidney cancer. The CDR3 bases are TGTGCCAGCTCACGTATCGGCACAGATAATCAGCCCCAGCATTTT. Protein: CASSRIGTDNQPQHF.